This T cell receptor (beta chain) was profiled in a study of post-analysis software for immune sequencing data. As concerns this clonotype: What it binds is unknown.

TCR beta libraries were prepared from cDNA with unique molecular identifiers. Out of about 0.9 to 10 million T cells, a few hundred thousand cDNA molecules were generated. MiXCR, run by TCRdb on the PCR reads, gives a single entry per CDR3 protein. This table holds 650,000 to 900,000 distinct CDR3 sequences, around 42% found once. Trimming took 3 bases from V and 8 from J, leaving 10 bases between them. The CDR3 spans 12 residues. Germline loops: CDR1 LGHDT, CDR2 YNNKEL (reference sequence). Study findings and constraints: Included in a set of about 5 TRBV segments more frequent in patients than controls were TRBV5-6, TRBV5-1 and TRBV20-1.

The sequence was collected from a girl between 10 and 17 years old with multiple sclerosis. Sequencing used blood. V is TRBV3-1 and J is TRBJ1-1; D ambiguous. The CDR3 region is CASSQGRQEAFF. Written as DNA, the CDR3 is TGTGCCAGCAGCCAGGGTCGGCAAGAAGCTTTCTTT.